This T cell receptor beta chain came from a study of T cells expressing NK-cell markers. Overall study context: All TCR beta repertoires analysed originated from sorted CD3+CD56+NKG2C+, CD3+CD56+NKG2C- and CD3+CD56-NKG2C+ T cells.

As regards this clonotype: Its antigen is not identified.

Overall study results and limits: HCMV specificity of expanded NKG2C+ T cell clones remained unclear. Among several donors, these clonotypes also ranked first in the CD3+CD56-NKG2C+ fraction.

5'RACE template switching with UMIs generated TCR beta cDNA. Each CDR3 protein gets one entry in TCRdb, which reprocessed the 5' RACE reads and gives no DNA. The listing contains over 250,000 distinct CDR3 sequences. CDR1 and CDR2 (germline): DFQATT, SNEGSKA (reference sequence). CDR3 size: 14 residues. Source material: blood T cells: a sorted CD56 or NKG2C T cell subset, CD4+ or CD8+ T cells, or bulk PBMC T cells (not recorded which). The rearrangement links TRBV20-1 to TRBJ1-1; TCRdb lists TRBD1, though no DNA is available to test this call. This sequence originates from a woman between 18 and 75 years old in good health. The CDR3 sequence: CSARDVRSNTEAFF.